This TCR beta chain was captured in a study of cytomegalovirus exposure and HLA in healthy donors. General observations from the study: Three CMV-associated chains proved CMV antigen-specific in vitro. Presence/absence analyses assumed roughly uniform sequencing depth across donors.

The study ran its PCR with 60 Vbeta and 13 Jbeta primers. TCRdb's table, derived via immunoSEQ multiplex PCR, lists solely in-frame clones and lacks some. The sample table includes 95,000 to 150,000 clones. Germline trimming cut 4 bases from V and 5 bases from J; bases unmatched to any gene: 11. The germline V gene has CDR1 SGHRS and CDR2 YFSETQ. The CDR3 consists of 15 residues. Comments on this clone: Its antigen remains unidentified.

This clonotype was obtained from a man younger than 35 in good health and CMV-seronegative. The sequenced sample consisted of PBMCs. The chain carries TRBV5-1 and TRBJ2-7, with 8 bases that match TRBD2. The CDR3 reads CASSAGGGIVDEQYF. CDR3 sequence (DNA): TGCGCCAGCAGCGCCGGGGGGGGAATAGTCGACGAGCAGTACTTC.